The 2 T cell receptor beta chains reported below all come from one sample, sequenced in a study of blood T cell repertoires in COVID-19. Generated by immunoSEQ multiplex PCR, the TCRdb table keeps only in-frame clones and is missing some. Of 200,000 to 250,000 clones detected, 86% appear once; the ten largest clones hold about 2.2%. The specimen sequenced was peripheral blood. These TCRs come from a man aged 25-45 years who had recovered from COVID-19.

The V and J genes are TRBV19 and TRBJ2-7, with D possibly TRBD1 on 5 matching bases. The V gene lost 9 bases and the J gene lost 5 bases, with 17 bases spanning the gap. The CDR3 has 13 amino acids. Germline CDR1 and CDR2: LNHDA and SQIVND (reference sequence). The CDR3 region has the DNA TGTGCCAGAAAAAGGGGCCAAAGCGACGAGCAGTACTTC. Protein product: CARKRGQSDEQYF.

This clone was detected once. J is TRBJ1-1 and V is TRBV9, with 8 bases fitting TRBD1. The CDR3 has 18 residues. V gave up 5 bases and J gave up 0 bases; unmatched junction bases: 15. Looked up from germline, CDR1 is SGDLS and CDR2 is YYNGEE. The CDR3 here is CASRPLTGANFLNTEAFF. In DNA form, the CDR3 reads TGTGCCAGCAGGCCTCTGACAGGGGCCAACTTTTTGAACACTGAAGCTTTCTTT.